The clone carrying this TCR beta chain appeared a single time. This record comes from a study of CD8+CD57+ T cells in acquired aplastic anemia. According to the study, genomic DNA was the template for TCR beta VDJ and CDR3 profiling. TCRdb passed the reads through MiXCR, listing each CDR3 protein once. The sample holds under 350,000 distinct CDR3 sequences, about 56% seen once. This CDR3 contains 16 residues. The junction had 10 bases not matched to a gene; V was cut back by 0 bases and J by 7 bases. CDR1 and CDR2 from the germline V gene are SGHVS and FQNEAQ. This chain uses TRBV7-8 with TRBJ2-3; TRBD2 agrees at 7 bases. Sequenced input: sorted CD4+, CD8+, or CD8+CD57+ T cells (not recorded which) from PBMCs. This receptor was obtained from a human donor with severe aplastic anemia or a healthy control (not recorded which). DNA for the CDR3: TGTGCCAGCAGCTTAGCGGCTAGCGGCCACCGAAATACGCAGTATTTT. This translates into CASSLAASGHRNTQYF.